Listed below are T cell receptor beta chains from one sample, sequenced in a study of blood T cell repertoires in COVID-19. Some clones are missing from TCRdb's copy, which holds only in-frame ones; the method was immunoSEQ multiplex PCR. The repertoire has under 300,000 clones, 85% to 90% of them found once; the top ten carry roughly 8.3%. Sequencing was done on a sample of PBMCs or T cells enriched from blood (not recorded which). The origin of the receptors is a man between 40 and 49 years old who had recovered from COVID-19. Each CDR3 is given with its conserved first and last residue. A D gene is named only where the DNA matches it firmly. Size values are once, few and many counts, or a class for expanded clones, and some rows have none.

v_gene	d_gene	j_gene	abundance	CDR3nt	CDR3aa
TRBV4-1	-	TRBJ2-1	few	TGCGCCAGCAGCCAAGATACCCTATGGCAGTTCTTC	CASSQDTLWQFF
TRBV19	-	TRBJ1-3	-	TGTGCCAGTAGTATCGATAGTCCTGAAGCGATCTCTGGAAACACCATATATTTT	CASSIDSPEAISGNTIYF
TRBV5-1	TRBD1	TRBJ1-1	-	TGCGCCAGCAGCGGGGGACAGAGTCTGAACACTGAAGCTTTCTTT	CASSGGQSLNTEAFF
TRBV28	-	TRBJ2-7	-	TGTGCCAGCAGATTAGGGGGGGGACCGCAGGGGCGTTACGAGCAGTACTTC	CASRLGGGPQGRYEQYF
TRBV24-1	TRBD2	TRBJ2-1	-	TGTGCCACCAGTGGTTTTGGGGAGGGCTCGGGAACAGAGGGGAATGAGCAGTTCTTC	CATSGFGEGSGTEGNEQFF
TRBV7-3	-	TRBJ2-3	-	TGTGCCAGCAGCTTATACACGACGGGTAGCACAGATACGCAGTATTTT	CASSLYTTGSTDTQYF
TRBV7-6	TRBD2	TRBJ2-3	-	TGTGCCAGCAGCTTAGGATCTAGCGGGGGAGCGGATACGCAGTATTTT	CASSLGSSGGADTQYF
TRBV7-3	TRBD2	TRBJ2-1	-	TGTGCCAGCAGCTTATTTCCGGGAGGGTACAATGAGCAGTTCTTC	CASSLFPGGYNEQFF
TRBV18	-	TRBJ1-6	-	TGTGCCAGCTCACCGACTCAGGGGTACTCCTATAATTCACCCCTCCACTTT	CASSPTQGYSYNSPLHF
TRBV7-9	-	TRBJ1-3	-	TGTGCCAGCAGCCTTCTACAGGCCCCTGGAAACACCATATATTTT	CASSLLQAPGNTIYF
TRBV7-7	-	TRBJ2-3	-	TGTGCCAGCAGCCGTCTGTCGGGACTTGGCACAGATACGCAGTATTTT	CASSRLSGLGTDTQYF
TRBV18	TRBD1	TRBJ1-3	-	TGTGCCAGCTCACCAGGGCAGGGGGCGATTGGAAACACCATATATTTT	CASSPGQGAIGNTIYF
TRBV24-1	-	TRBJ1-1	-	TGTGCCACCAGTGATCCGAGGATCCGCCGGGGAGCTTTCTTT	CATSDPRIRRGAFF
TRBV5-4	TRBD1	TRBJ2-1	-	TGTGCCAGCAGCTTGGCGACAGGGGTGTTTGATGAGCAGTTCTTC	CASSLATGVFDEQFF
TRBV3-1/TRBV3-2	TRBD2	TRBJ2-3	-	TGTGCCAGCAGCCCCCGGACTAGCGGAAACACAGATACGCAGTATTTT	CASSPRTSGNTDTQYF
TRBV9	TRBD1	TRBJ2-7	-	TGTGCCAGCAGCGAGGACAGGGCGGGCTCCTACGAGCAGTACTTC	CASSEDRAGSYEQYF
TRBV6-5	-	TRBJ2-3	-	TGTGCCAGCAGTTCGCCGAGGAGCACAGATACGCAGTATTTT	CASSSPRSTDTQYF
TRBV10-2	TRBD2	TRBJ2-2	-	TGCGCCAGCAGTGACGGGAGGGCCACCGGGGAGCTGTTTTTT	CASSDGRATGELFF
TRBV5-1	TRBD1	TRBJ1-4	-	TGCGCCAGCAGCTTTCGACAGGGCAACGAAAAACTGTTTTTT	CASSFRQGNEKLFF
TRBV7-9	-	TRBJ1-5	-	TGTGCCAGCAGCTCGGGTGATCAGCCCCAGCATTTT	CASSSGDQPQHF
TRBV15	TRBD2	TRBJ2-1	-	TGTGCCACCAGCGCCGGGACTAAGCAGTTCTTC	CATSAGTKQFF
TRBV6-1	-	TRBJ2-3	once	TGTGCCAGCAGTGAAAGGAGGAGCACAGATACGCAGTATTTT	CASSERRSTDTQYF
TRBV5-5	TRBD1	TRBJ2-3	-	TGTGCCAGCAGTGTTGAGACAGGGGAATGGGATACGCAGTATTTT	CASSVETGEWDTQYF
TRBV7-8	TRBD1	TRBJ2-7	-	TGTGCCAGCAGCAGCCACCGGGACAGGTTTTTCTACGAGCAGTACTTC	CASSSHRDRFFYEQYF
TRBV2	TRBD2	TRBJ2-5	-	TGTGCCAGCAGTGAGGGACTAGCGGGGGGACTCGGTCGAGAGACCCAGTACTTC	CASSEGLAGGLGRETQYF
TRBV19	TRBD2	TRBJ2-7	-	TGTGCCAGTAGTATCGGGACTAGCGGGGCCTACGAGCAGTACTTC	CASSIGTSGAYEQYF
TRBV27	TRBD2	TRBJ2-1	-	TGTGCCAGCAGTTCCCGACTAGCGGGGATTGGGAATGAGCAGTTCTTC	CASSSRLAGIGNEQFF
TRBV25-1	-	TRBJ2-3	-	TGTGCCAGCAGTGAAGCGGCAGACACAGATACGCAGTATTTT	CASSEAADTDTQYF
TRBV2	TRBD2	TRBJ2-7	once	TGTGCCAGCAGTACTAGGACTAGCGGGGGTGAGCAGTACTTC	CASSTRTSGGEQYF
TRBV15	TRBD1	TRBJ2-7	-	TGTGCCACCAGCAGGGACAGGGCGGACTACGAGCAGTACTTC	CATSRDRADYEQYF
TRBV4-1	-	TRBJ1-3	-	TGCGCCAGCAGCCAAGACCCCCATAGCTACACTACTGACGGAAACACCATATATTTT	CASSQDPHSYTTDGNTIYF
TRBV7-8	TRBD1	TRBJ1-1	-	TGTGCCAGCAGGCGGGACAGGGCAAGGACTGAAGCTTTCTTT	CASRRDRARTEAFF
TRBV28	-	TRBJ1-2	-	TGTGCCAGCAGTGAGCCCCCAGGGGGCTACACCTTC	CASSEPPGGYTF
TRBV9	-	TRBJ1-5	-	TGTGCCAGCAGCGTAGCCGGGGGCAATCAGCCCCAGCATTTT	CASSVAGGNQPQHF
TRBV27	TRBD1	TRBJ2-7	few	TGTGCCAGCAGTTTAAGAGGGACAGGGTTCTACGAGCAGTACTTC	CASSLRGTGFYEQYF
TRBV3-1/TRBV3-2	-	TRBJ1-2	-	TGTGCCAGCAGCCAAGACAGGGTAAACTATGGCTACACCTTC	CASSQDRVNYGYTF
TRBV5-1	-	TRBJ2-1	-	TGCGCCAGCAGCTCCAACCCGACAGGCGCCTACAATGAGCAGTTCTTC	CASSSNPTGAYNEQFF
TRBV24-1	-	TRBJ1-2	-	TGTGCCACCAGTGACTCGACAGGACTCTATGGCTACACCTTC	CATSDSTGLYGYTF